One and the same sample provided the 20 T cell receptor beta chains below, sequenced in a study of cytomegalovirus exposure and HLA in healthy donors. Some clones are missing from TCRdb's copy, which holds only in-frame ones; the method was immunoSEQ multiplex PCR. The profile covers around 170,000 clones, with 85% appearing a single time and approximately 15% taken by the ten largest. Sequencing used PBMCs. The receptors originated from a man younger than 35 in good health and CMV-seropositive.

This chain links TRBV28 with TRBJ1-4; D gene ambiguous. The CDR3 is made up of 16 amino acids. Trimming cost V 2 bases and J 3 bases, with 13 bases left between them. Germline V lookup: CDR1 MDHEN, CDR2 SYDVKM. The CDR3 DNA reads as TGTGCCAGCAGTTTACGGAGAAGGAGGTCTAATGAAAAACTGTTTTTT. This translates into CASSLRRRRSNEKLFF.

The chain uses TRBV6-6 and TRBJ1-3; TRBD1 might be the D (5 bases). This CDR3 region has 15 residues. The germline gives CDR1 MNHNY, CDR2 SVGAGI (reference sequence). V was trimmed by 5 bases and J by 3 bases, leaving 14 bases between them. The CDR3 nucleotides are TGTGCCAGCAGTGATACGGGGGGGGATGGAAACACCATATATTTT. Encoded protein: CASSDTGGDGNTIYF.

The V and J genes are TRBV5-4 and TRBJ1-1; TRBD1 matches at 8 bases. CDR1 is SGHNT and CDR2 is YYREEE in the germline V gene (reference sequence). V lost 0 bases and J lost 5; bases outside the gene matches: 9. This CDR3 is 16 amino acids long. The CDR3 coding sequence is TGTGCCAGCAGCTTGGCCCGAGACAGGGGAGGAACTGAAGCTTTCTTT. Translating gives CASSLARDRGGTEAFF.

The CDR3 nucleotides are TGTGCCAGTACCCCAGGGGGAAGGACTGAAGCTTTCTTT. As protein: CASTPGGRTEAFF. V is TRBV19 and J is TRBJ1-1, with TRBD1 matching over 7 bases. There are 13 residues in the CDR3. Losses at the gene ends were 7 bases for V and 5 bases for J; bases not matched to a gene: 7. Germline-derived CDR1 and CDR2 are LNHDA and SQIVND (reference sequence).

The CDR3 region is CASSQELPGQGIYEQYF. Written as DNA, the CDR3 is TGCGCCAGCAGCCAAGAGCTACCGGGACAGGGGATTTACGAGCAGTACTTC. This chain links TRBV4-1 with TRBJ2-7; TRBD1 matches 10 bases. This CDR3 contains 17 residues. V shed 0 bases and J 4 bases; nucleotides not matched to a gene: 9. Germline CDR1 is MGHRA and CDR2 is YSYEKL.

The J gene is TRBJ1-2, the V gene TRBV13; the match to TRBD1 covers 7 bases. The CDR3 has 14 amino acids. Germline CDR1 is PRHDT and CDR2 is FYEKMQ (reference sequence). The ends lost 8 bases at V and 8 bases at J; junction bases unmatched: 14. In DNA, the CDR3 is TGTGCCAGCGGAGTGGGTAAGGGGGCAGAAGGCTACACCTTC. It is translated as CASGVGKGAEGYTF.

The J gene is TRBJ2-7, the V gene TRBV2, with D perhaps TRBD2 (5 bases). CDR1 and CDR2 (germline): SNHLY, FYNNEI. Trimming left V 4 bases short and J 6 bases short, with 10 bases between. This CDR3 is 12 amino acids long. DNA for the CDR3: TGTGCCAGCAGTGTGCCCCGGGGCGAGCAGTACTTC. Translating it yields CASSVPRGEQYF.

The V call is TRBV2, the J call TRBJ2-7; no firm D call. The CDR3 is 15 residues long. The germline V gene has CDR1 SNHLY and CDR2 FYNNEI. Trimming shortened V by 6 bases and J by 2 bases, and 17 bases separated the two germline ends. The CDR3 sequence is CASSDRTRLTYEQYF. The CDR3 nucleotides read TGTGCCAGCAGCGACCGAACCAGACTCACCTACGAGCAGTACTTC.

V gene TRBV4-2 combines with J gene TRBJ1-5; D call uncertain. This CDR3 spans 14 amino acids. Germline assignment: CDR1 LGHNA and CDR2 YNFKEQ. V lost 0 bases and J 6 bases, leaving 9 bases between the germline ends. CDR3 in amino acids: CASSQDRTGQPQHF. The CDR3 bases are TGTGCCAGCAGCCAAGATCGAACCGGTCAGCCCCAGCATTTT.

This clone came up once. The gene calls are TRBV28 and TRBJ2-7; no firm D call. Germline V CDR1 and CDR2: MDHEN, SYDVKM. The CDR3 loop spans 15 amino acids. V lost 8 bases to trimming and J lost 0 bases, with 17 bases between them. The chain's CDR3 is CASGPTPVDSYEQYF. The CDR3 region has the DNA TGTGCCAGCGGGCCGACGCCCGTCGACTCCTACGAGCAGTACTTC. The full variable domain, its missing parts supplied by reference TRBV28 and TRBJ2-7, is DVKVTQSSRYLVKRTGEKVFLECVQDMDHENMFWYRQDPGLGLRLIYFSYDVKMKEKGDIPEGYSVSREKKERFSLILESASTNQTSMYLCASGPTPVDSYEQYFGPGTRLTVT.

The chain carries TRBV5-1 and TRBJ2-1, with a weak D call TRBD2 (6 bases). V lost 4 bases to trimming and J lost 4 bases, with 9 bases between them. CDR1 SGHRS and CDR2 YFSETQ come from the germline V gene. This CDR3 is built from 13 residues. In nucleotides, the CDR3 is TGCGCCAGCAGCCGGGGGAGTTACAATGAGCAGTTCTTC. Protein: CASSRGSYNEQFF.

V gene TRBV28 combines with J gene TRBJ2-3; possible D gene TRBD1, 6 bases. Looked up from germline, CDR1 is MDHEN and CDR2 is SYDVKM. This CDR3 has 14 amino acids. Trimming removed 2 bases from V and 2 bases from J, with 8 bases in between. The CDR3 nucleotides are TGTGCCAGCAGTTTAACAGGGACCACAGATACGCAGTATTTT. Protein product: CASSLTGTTDTQYF. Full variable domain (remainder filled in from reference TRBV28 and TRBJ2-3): DVKVTQSSRYLVKRTGEKVFLECVQDMDHENMFWYRQDPGLGLRLIYFSYDVKMKEKGDIPEGYSVSREKKERFSLILESASTNQTSMYLCASSLTGTTDTQYFGPGTRLTVL.

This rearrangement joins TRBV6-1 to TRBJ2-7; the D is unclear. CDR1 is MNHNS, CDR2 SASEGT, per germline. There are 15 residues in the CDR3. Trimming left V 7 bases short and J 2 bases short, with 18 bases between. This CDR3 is CASMLALADPYEQYF. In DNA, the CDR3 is TGTGCCAGCATGTTGGCGTTGGCGGATCCCTACGAGCAGTACTTC.

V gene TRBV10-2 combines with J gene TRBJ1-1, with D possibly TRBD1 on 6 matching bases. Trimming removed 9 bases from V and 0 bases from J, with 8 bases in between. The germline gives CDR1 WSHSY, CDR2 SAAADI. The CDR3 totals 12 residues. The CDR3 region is CASGQMNTEAFF. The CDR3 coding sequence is TGCGCCAGTGGACAGATGAACACTGAAGCTTTCTTT.

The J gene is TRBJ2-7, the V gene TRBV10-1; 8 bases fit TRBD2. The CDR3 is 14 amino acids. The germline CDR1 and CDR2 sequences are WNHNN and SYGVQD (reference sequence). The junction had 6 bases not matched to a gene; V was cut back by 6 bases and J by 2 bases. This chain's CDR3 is CASSKRGLPYEQYF. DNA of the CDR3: TGCGCCAGCAGCAAGCGGGGGTTACCCTACGAGCAGTACTTC.

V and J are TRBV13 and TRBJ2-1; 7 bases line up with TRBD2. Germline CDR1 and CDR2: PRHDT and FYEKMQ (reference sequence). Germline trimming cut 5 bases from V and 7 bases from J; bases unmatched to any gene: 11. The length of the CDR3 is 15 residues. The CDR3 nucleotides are TGTGCCAGCAGCCTCCGGTTAGCGGGCGTAAATGAGCAGTTCTTC. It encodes CASSLRLAGVNEQFF.

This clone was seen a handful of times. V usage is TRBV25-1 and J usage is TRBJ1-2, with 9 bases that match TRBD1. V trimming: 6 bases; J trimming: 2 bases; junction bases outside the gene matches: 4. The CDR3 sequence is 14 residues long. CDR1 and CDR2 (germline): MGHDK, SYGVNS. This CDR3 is CASRGTGLNYGYTF. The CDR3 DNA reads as TGTGCCAGCAGGGGGACAGGGTTAAACTATGGCTACACCTTC.

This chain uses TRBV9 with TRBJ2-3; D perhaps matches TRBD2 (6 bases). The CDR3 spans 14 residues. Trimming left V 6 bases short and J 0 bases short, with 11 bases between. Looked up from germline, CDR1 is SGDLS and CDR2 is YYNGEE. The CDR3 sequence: CASNEGGSTDTQYF. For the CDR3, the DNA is TGTGCCAGCAACGAGGGAGGAAGCACAGATACGCAGTATTTT.

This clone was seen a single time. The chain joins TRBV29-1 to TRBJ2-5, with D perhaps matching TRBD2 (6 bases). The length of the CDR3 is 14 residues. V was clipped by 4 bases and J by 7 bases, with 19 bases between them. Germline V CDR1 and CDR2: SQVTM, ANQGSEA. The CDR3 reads CSVALGRAGGTQYF. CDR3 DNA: TGCAGCGTTGCCCTGGGGCGTGCCGGGGGGACCCAGTACTTC.

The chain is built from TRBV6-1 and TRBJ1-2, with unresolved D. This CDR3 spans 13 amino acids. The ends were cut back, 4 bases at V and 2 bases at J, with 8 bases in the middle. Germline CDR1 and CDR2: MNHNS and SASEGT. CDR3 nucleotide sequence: TGTGCCAGCAGTGCGGCGGAAAACTATGGCTACACCTTC. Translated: CASSAAENYGYTF.